The subject of this entry is one TCR beta chain. Antigen unknown. The data were obtained in a study of CD8 T cells in Susac syndrome. The germline V gene has CDR1 DFQATT and CDR2 SNEGSKA (reference sequence). V dropped 6 bases and J dropped 1 base, with 12 bases sitting between them. The CDR3 covers 13 residues. RNA totalling 0.5 to 1 ug underwent reverse transcription with random hexamers. Across 54 Vbeta and 13 Jbeta, TCR beta CDR3 was amplified with immunoSEQ multiplex PCR. TCRdb processed the immunoSEQ multiplex PCR reads anew with MiXCR; each CDR3 protein has one entry. The data hold about 180,000 distinct CDR3 sequences, with around 94% observed a single time. Points from the study as a whole: The relatively small number of individuals in the TCR sequencing and HLA analysis was acknowledged by the study.

This chain links TRBV20-1 with TRBJ1-1, with D unresolved. The receptor's source is a human donor with Susac syndrome. Sequenced material: CD4+ T cells from PBMCs. In nucleotides, the CDR3 is TGCAGTGCGCGGACCGTTCGGAACACTGAAGCTTTCTTT. This gives the protein CSARTVRNTEAFF.